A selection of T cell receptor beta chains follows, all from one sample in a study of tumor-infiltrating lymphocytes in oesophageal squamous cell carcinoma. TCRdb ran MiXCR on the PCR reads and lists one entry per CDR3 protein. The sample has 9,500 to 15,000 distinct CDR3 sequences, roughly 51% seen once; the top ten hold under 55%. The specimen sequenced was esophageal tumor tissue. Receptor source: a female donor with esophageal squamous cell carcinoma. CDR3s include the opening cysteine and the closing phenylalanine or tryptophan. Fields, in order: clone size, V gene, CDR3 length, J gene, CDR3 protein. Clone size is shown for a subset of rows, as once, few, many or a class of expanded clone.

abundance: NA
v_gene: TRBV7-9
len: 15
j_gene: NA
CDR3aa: CASSLGRQVTGEQFF

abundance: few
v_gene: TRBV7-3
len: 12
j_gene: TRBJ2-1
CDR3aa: CASSLPGTDQFF

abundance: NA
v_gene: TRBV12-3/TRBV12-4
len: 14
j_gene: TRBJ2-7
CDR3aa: CASSLRGAGDTQYF

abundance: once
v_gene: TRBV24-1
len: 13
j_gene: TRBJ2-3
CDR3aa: CATSDSITDTQYF

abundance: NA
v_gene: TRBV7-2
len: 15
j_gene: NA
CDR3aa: CASSLVGGAGTEAFF

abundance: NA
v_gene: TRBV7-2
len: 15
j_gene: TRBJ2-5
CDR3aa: CASSLEGLGAQTQYF

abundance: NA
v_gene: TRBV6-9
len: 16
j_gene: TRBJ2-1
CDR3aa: CASSSIAEGGTNEQFF

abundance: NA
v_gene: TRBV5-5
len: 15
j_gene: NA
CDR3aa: CASSPTGGVTDTQYF

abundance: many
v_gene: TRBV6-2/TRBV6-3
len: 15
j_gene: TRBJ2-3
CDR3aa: CASSYGQGARDTQYF

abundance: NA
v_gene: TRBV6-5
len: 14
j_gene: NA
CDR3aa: CASSPRGTPYEQYF

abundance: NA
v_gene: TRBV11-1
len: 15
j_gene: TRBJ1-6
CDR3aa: CASSSRGTSGYEQYF

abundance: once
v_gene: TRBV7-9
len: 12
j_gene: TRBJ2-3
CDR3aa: CASSLKAETQYF

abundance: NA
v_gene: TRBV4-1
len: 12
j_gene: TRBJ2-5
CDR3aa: CASQDRQETQYF

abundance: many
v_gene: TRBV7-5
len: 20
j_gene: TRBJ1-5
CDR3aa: CISVPEAYPDDRGGNQPQHF

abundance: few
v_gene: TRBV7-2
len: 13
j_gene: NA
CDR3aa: CASSFFGEETQYF

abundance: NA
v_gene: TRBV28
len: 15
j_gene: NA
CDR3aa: CASRGLSLISYEQYF